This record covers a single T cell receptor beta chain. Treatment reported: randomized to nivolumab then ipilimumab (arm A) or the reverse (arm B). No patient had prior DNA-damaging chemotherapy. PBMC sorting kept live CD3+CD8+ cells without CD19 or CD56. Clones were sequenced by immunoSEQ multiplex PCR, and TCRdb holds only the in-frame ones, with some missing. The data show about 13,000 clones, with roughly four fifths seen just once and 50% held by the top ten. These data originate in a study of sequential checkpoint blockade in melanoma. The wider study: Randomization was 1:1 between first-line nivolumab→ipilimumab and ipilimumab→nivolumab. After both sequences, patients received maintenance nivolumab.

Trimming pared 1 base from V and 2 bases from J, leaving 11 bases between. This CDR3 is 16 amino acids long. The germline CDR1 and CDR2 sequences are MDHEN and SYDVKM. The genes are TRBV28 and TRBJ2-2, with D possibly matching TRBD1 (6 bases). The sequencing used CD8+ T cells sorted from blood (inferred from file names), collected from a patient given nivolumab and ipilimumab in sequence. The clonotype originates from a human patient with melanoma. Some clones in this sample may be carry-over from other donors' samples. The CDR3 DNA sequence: TGTGCCAGCAGTTTATATCCAGGGGCTAACACCGGGGAGCTGTTTTTT. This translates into CASSLYPGANTGELFF.